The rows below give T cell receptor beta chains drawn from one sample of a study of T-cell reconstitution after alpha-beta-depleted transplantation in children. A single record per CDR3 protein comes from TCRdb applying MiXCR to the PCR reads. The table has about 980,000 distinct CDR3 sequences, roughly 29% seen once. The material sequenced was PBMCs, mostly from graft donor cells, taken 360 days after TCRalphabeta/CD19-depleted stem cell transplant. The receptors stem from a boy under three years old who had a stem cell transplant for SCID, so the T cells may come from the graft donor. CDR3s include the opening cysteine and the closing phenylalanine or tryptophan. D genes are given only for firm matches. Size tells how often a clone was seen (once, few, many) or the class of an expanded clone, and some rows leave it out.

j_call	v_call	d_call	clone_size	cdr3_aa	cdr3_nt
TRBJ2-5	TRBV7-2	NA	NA	CASSLGIWADETQYF	TGTGCCAGCAGCTTAGGGATTTGGGCGGATGAGACCCAGTACTTC
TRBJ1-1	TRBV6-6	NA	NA	CASSYLTFEAFF	TGTGCCAGCAGTTATTTGACCTTTGAAGCTTTCTTT
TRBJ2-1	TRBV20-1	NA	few	CSARGYLRSYNEQFF	TGCAGTGCGAGGGGGTACCTTCGGTCCTACAATGAGCAGTTCTTC
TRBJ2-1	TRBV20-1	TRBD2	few	CSARALRGGQNEQFF	TGCAGTGCTAGAGCCCTACGCGGGGGGCAGAATGAGCAGTTCTTC
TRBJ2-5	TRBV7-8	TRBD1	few	CASSRWTSGGETQYF	TGTGCCAGCAGCCGCTGGACATCAGGGGGAGAGACCCAGTACTTC
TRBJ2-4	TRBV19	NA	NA	CASSSYRDPFFIQYF	TGTGCCAGTAGTTCTTATCGGGACCCCTTTTTCATTCAGTACTTC
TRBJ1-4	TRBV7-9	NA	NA	CASSPAGDNEKLFF	TGTGCCAGCAGCCCAGCGGGGGATAATGAAAAACTGTTTTTT
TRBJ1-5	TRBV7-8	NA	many	CASSLTGQPQHF	TGTGCCAGCAGCTTAACAGGGCAGCCCCAGCATTTT
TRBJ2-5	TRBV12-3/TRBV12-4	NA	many	CASSPTGRETQYF	TGTGCCAGCAGCCCAACAGGGAGGGAGACCCAGTACTTC
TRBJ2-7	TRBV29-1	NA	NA	CSARRETYEQYF	TGCAGCGCACGCAGGGAGACCTACGAGCAGTACTTC
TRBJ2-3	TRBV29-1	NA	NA	CSVRRIGGADTQYF	TGCAGCGTACGACGGATAGGGGGTGCAGATACGCAGTATTTT